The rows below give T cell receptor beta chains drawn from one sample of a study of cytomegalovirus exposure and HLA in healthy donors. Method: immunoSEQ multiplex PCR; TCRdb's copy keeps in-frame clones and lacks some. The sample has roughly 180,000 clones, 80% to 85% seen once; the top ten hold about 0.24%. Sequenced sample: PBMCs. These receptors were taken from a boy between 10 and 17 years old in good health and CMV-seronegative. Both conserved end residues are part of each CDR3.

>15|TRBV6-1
CASSESGSYNSPLHF
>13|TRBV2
CAIRDRPNNEQYF
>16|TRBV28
CASSFFRRGSYYGYTF
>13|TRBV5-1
CASSSSNGFGYTF
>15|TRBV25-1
CASSISATGEETQYF
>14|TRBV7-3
CASSQGVRVNEQFF
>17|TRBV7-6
CASSLGASGGATDTQYF
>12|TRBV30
CAWGGQGRGYTF
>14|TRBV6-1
CASSRQGYSYEQYF
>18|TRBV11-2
CASSPRHLGRIDNSPLHF
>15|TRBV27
CASSSWATGDQPQHF
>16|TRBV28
CASRYSGTGSGETQYF
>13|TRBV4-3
CASSRQVGLGYTF
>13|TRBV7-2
CASSLQGFTEAFF
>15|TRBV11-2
CASSVSGGGIGELFF
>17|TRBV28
CASSLSPDLAGGYEQYF
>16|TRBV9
CASSGGQGAYTGELFF
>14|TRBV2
CASRGDRGPREQYF
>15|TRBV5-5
CASSLQGVMNTEAFF
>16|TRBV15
CATSRDWTGGPNTQYF
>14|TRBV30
CAWSLGTGDQPQHF
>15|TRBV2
CASSEVGASNEKLFF
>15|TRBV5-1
CASSLQVRGRETQYF
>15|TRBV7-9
CASSSGPVMNTEAFF
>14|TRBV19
CASSVGHQQETQYF
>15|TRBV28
CASSSHRVVNEKLFF
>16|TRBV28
CASSFEGRPGYNEQFF
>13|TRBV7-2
CASSRDRVNAQYF
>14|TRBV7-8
CASSLTRVTYEQYF